The 15 T cell receptor beta chains presented below share a single source sample, sequenced in a study of control samples from healthy donors and cancer patients. Profiling relied on immunoSEQ multiplex PCR, and the TCRdb table lists in-frame clones only, not all of them. The table lists around 81,000 clones, over 90% of them singletons. The material sequenced was blood. These receptors were collected from a woman aged 25 to 45 in good health.

The J gene is TRBJ2-3, the V gene TRBV6-2 or TRBV6-3, with D tentatively TRBD2 (5 bases). V was trimmed by 2 bases and J by 2 bases, leaving 8 bases between them. The CDR3 sequence is 14 residues long. CDR1 is MNHEY, CDR2 SVGEGT, per germline. CDR3 protein: CASSYTADTDTQYF. The CDR3 DNA follows: TGTGCCAGCAGTTACACAGCGGACACAGATACGCAGTATTTT.

In regard to this clone: A junction end diverges from the germline sequence, so it may reflect a read error. The chain joins TRBV15 to TRBJ1-1; a possible D gene is TRBD1 (5 bases). Germline CDR1 and CDR2: LNHNV and YYDKDF (reference sequence). The CDR3 has 16 amino acids. Here the CDR3 reads CATSSTRGTIRAEAFF. In nucleotides, the CDR3 is TGTGCCACCAGCAGCACCCGGGGGACTATAAGGGCTGAAGCTTTTTTT.

The J gene is TRBJ1-1, the V gene TRBV5-4, with D possibly TRBD1 on 6 matching bases. The CDR3 runs 13 residues. The germline V and J ends were trimmed by 0 bases and 8 bases, with 11 bases remaining between them. CDR1 and CDR2 from the germline V gene are SGHNT and YYREEE (reference sequence). The CDR3 protein is CASSLGGTGEAFF. CDR3 nucleotides: TGTGCCAGCAGCTTGGGAGGTACAGGGGAAGCTTTCTTT.

This chain joins TRBV4-1 and TRBJ2-7; 7 bases are a match to TRBD2. J lost 2 bases, V lost 0 bases, and 4 bases had no gene match. The CDR3 spans 15 residues. The V gene's germline CDR1 is MGHRA and CDR2 YSYEKL. This CDR3 reads CASSQDQRDTYEQYF. The CDR3 DNA follows: TGCGCCAGCAGCCAAGATCAGCGGGATACCTACGAGCAGTACTTC.

The chain is built from TRBV5-5 and TRBJ2-3, with D unclear. Trimming left V 1 base short and J 4 bases short, with 1 base between. CDR1 is SGHKS, CDR2 YYEKEE, per germline (reference sequence). The CDR3 covers 11 residues. CDR3 in DNA: TGTGCCAGCAGCTTGCCAGATACGCAGTATTTT. This gives the protein CASSLPDTQYF.

The rearrangement uses TRBV11-2 and TRBJ2-7; D is undetermined. There are 14 residues in the CDR3. V dropped 3 bases and J dropped 4 bases, with 13 bases sitting between them. Germline V gene lookup returns CDR1 SGHAT and CDR2 FQNNGV. The CDR3 region has the DNA TGTGCCAGCAGCTTTTCCAGGTTTTCTTACGAGCAGTACTTC. Protein: CASSFSRFSYEQYF. Together with reference TRBV11-2 and TRBJ2-7, the CDR3 gives the full variable domain: EAGVAQSPRYKIIEKRQSVAFWCNPISGHATLYWYQQILGQGPKLLIQFQNNGVVDDSQLPKDRFSAERLKGVDSTLKIQPAKLEDSAVYLCASSFSRFSYEQYFGPGTRLTVT.

This rearrangement joins TRBV15 to TRBJ2-1; 7 bases match TRBD1. The length of the CDR3 is 15 residues. The germline gives CDR1 LNHNV, CDR2 YYDKDF (reference sequence). The trim removed 6 bases at V and 5 bases at J, leaving 10 bases unmatched. This CDR3 is CATSRQGPYNNEQFF. DNA for the CDR3: TGTGCCACCAGTAGACAGGGACCCTATAACAATGAGCAGTTCTTC.

The gene calls are TRBV5-1 and TRBJ2-5, with a possible D match to TRBD2 (5 bases). Trimming cost V 4 bases and J 4 bases, with 17 bases left between them. CDR1 is SGHRS and CDR2 is YFSETQ in the germline V gene. This CDR3 comprises 15 residues. CDR3 nucleotide sequence: TGCGCCAGCAGCGTTGACGGAGGTTCGGGAGAGACCCAGTACTTC. Residues: CASSVDGGSGETQYF.

This chain joins TRBV4-1 and TRBJ1-2; D is unclear. The V gene's germline CDR1 is MGHRA and CDR2 YSYEKL. This CDR3 region has 14 residues. Trimming stripped 2 bases from V and 3 bases from J, with 10 bases between. The chain's CDR3 is CASSQYEGYYGYTF. The CDR3 DNA sequence: TGCGCCAGCAGCCAATACGAGGGTTACTATGGCTACACCTTC.

This chain connects TRBV18 to TRBJ1-4; D is unclear. Germline V lookup: CDR1 KGHSH, CDR2 LQKENI. Trimming removed 2 bases from V and 8 bases from J, with 6 bases in between. This CDR3 is 12 amino acids long. CDR3 amino acids: CASSPGPEKLFF. Written as DNA, the CDR3 is TGTGCCAGCTCACCAGGTCCCGAAAAACTGTTTTTT.

The chain employs TRBV12-5 and TRBJ1-2; no reliable D call. Per the germline V gene, CDR1 is LGHNT and CDR2 is FRNRAP. The CDR3 has 13 amino acids. With 1 base removed from V and 2 bases from J, the gap between germline ends came to 5 bases. The CDR3 DNA sequence: TGTGCTAGTGGTTTGGACAGAAACTATGGCTACACCTTC. It yields the protein CASGLDRNYGYTF.

This chain joins TRBV19 and TRBJ2-5; 8 nucleotides align to TRBD1. The J segment lost 1 base and the V segment lost 5 bases, leaving 9 bases of the junction unmatched. Germline lookup yields CDR1 LNHDA and CDR2 SQIVND (reference sequence). CDR3 length equals 16 residues. CDR3 protein: CASSDDRGYVQETQYF. CDR3 sequence (DNA): TGTGCCAGTAGTGACGACAGGGGTTACGTCCAAGAGACCCAGTACTTC.

V gene TRBV3-1 (or the pseudogene TRBV3-2) combines with J gene TRBJ1-6; D gene ambiguous. CDR1 and CDR2 from the germline V gene are LGHDT and YNNKEL (reference sequence). Trimming removed 3 bases from V and 2 bases from J, with 5 bases in between. The CDR3 totals 14 residues. The CDR3 here is CASSQTTYNSPLHF. CDR3 DNA sequence: TGTGCCAGCAGCCAGACAACCTATAATTCACCCCTCCACTTT.

Turning to this clone: Mismatch with germline at one junction end may stem from a read error. The V gene is TRBV28, the J gene TRBJ2-7; D might be TRBD1 or TRBD2, each matching 5 bases. The CDR3 is 14 amino acids. Germline V gene lookup returns CDR1 MDHEN and CDR2 SYDVKM. This CDR3 reads CAGSLGTEAYEQYF. CDR3 coding DNA: TGTGCCGGCAGCCTCGGGACGGAGGCCTACGAGCAGTACTTC.

The rearrangement uses TRBV2 and TRBJ1-6; D is unresolved. This CDR3 region has 15 residues. Trimming removed 2 bases from V and 7 bases from J, with 12 bases in between. CDR1 is SNHLY and CDR2 is FYNNEI in the germline V gene. CDR3 amino acids: CASSEMETSNSPLHF. The CDR3, as DNA: TGTGCCAGCAGTGAAATGGAGACTTCGAATTCACCCCTCCACTTT.